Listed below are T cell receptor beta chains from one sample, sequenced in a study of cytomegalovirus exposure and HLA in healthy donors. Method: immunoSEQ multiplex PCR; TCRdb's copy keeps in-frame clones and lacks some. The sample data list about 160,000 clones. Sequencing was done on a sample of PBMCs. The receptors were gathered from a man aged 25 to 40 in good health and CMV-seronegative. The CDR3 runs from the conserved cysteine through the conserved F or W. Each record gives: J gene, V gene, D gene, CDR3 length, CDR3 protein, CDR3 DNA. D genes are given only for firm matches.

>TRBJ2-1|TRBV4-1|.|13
CASSQDRAGEQFF
TGCGCCAGCAGCCAAGACAGGGCCGGAGAGCAGTTCTTC
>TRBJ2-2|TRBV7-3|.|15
CASSPNRDSTGELFF
TGTGCCAGCAGCCCAAACAGGGATTCCACCGGGGAGCTGTTTTTT
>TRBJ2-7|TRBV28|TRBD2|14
CASSFLSGSYEQYF
TGTGCCAGCAGTTTTCTTAGCGGGAGCTACGAGCAGTACTTC
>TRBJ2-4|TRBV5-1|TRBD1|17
CASSLGGQGWERNIQYF
TGCGCCAGCAGCTTGGGGGGACAGGGATGGGAAAGAAACATTCAGTACTTC
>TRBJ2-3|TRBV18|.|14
CASSPTSNTDTQYF
TGTGCCAGCTCACCAACTTCGAACACAGATACGCAGTATTTT
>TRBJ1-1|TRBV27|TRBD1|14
CASSLKGTGFEAFF
TGTGCCAGCAGTTTAAAGGGGACAGGGTTTGAAGCTTTCTTT
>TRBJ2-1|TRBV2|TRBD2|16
CASKRGLAGSYNGQFF
TGTGCCAGCAAGCGGGGACTAGCGGGAAGCTACAATGGGCAGTTCTTC
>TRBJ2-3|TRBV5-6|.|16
CASSLGDTGHTDTQYF
TGTGCCAGCAGCTTGGGGGATACAGGACACACAGATACGCAGTATTTT
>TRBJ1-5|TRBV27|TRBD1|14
CASRLQGSNQPQHF
TGTGCCAGCAGGCTACAGGGGAGCAATCAGCCCCAGCATTTT
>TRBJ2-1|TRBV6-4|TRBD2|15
CASRPLAGQANEQFF
TGTGCCAGCAGACCCCTAGCGGGCCAGGCCAATGAGCAGTTCTTC
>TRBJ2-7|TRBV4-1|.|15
CASSQGTPSSYEQYF
TGCGCCAGCAGCCAGGGGACACCGTCGTCCTACGAGCAGTACTTC
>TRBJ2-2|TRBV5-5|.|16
CASSFTAAANTGELFF
TGTGCCAGCAGTTTTACAGCCGCCGCGAACACCGGGGAGCTGTTTTTT
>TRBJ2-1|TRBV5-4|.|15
CASSLEVRGYNEQFF
TGTGCCAGCAGCTTGGAAGTAAGGGGCTACAATGAGCAGTTCTTC
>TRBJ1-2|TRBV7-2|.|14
CASSTRQGPYGYTF
TGTGCCAGCAGCACCCGGCAGGGGCCTTATGGCTACACCTTC
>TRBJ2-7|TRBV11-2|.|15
CASSPDGAGFYEQYF
TGTGCCAGCAGCCCCGACGGGGCGGGGTTCTACGAGCAGTACTTC
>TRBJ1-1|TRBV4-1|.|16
CASSQDLHRRNTEAFF
TGCGCCAGCAGCCAAGATTTACACAGGAGGAACACTGAAGCTTTCTTT
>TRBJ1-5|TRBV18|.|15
CASSPGAAGNQPQHF
TGTGCCAGCTCCCCAGGGGCAGCAGGCAATCAGCCCCAGCATTTT
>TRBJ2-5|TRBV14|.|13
CASSHDPTGEQYF
TGTGCCAGCAGCCACGACCCTACCGGGGAGCAGTACTTC
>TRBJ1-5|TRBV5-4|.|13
CASSYGANQPQHF
TGTGCCAGCAGCTACGGAGCCAATCAGCCCCAGCATTTT
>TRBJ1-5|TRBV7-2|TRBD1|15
CASSLTGNGNQPQHF
TGTGCCAGCAGCTTGACAGGGAATGGCAATCAGCCCCAGCATTTT
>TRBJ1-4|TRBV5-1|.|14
CASSLGQLAEKLFF
TGCGCCAGCAGCTTGGGACAGCTTGCCGAAAAACTGTTTTTT
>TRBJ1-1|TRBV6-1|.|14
CATLFTGGPSRAFF
TGTGCCACCCTCTTTACGGGGGGACCCTCTCGGGCTTTCTTT
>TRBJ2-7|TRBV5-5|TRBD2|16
CASSAETSGSSYEQYF
TGTGCCAGCAGCGCAGAGACTAGCGGGAGCTCCTACGAGCAGTACTTC
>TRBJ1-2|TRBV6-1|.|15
CASSERIDGGYGYTF
TGTGCCAGCAGCGAAAGAATTGACGGAGGCTATGGCTACACCTTC
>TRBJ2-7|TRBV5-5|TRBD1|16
CASSLRRGQARGEQYF
TGTGCCAGCAGCTTGAGGAGGGGACAGGCAAGAGGCGAGCAGTACTTC
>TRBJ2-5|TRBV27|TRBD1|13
CASTRTGQETQYF
TGTGCCAGCACTAGGACAGGACAAGAGACCCAGTACTTC
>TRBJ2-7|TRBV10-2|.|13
CASEAGVYGEQYF
TGCGCCAGCGAGGCAGGGGTTTATGGGGAGCAGTACTTC
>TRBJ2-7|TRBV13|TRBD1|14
CASSPGQGPDEQYF
TGTGCCAGCAGCCCGGGACAGGGGCCAGACGAGCAGTACTTC
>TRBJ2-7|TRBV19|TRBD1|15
CASSQTGVLSYEQYF
TGTGCCAGTAGTCAGACAGGGGTCCTCTCCTACGAGCAGTACTTC
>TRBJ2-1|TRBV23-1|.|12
CASSRCFSGQFF
TGCGCCAGCAGCCGGTGTTTTTCGGGGCAGTTCTTC
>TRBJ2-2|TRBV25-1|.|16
CATSPAGTANTGELFF
TGTGCCACCTCTCCTGCGGGGACAGCGAACACCGGGGAGCTGTTTTTT
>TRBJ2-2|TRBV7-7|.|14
CASSSQEDAGELFF
TGTGCCAGCAGCTCACAAGAGGATGCCGGGGAGCTGTTTTTT
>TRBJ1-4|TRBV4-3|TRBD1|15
CASSQRQGRGEKLFF
TGCGCCAGCAGCCAAAGACAGGGCCGAGGTGAAAAACTGTTTTTT
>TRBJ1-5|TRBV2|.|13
CASSDGEDQPQHF
TGTGCCAGCAGTGACGGGGAAGATCAGCCCCAGCATTTT
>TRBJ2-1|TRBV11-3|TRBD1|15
CASSSGQGSHNEQFF
TGTGCCAGCAGCTCCGGACAGGGATCTCACAATGAGCAGTTCTTC
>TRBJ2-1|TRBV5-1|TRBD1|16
CASSLEGTGLVNEQFF
TGCGCCAGCAGCTTGGAGGGGACAGGTTTGGTGAATGAGCAGTTCTTC
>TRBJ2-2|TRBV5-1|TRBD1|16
CASSVGQGAGTGELFF
TGCGCCAGCAGCGTGGGACAGGGGGCCGGCACCGGGGAGCTGTTTTTT
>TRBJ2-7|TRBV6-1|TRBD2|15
CASRDSGVSSYEQYF
TGTGCCAGCAGGGATAGCGGGGTTAGCTCCTACGAGCAGTACTTC
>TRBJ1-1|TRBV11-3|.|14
CASSLRFGVTEAFF
TGTGCCAGCAGCTTACGGTTTGGAGTGACTGAAGCTTTCTTT
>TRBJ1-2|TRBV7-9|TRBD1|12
CASSWGTAGYTF
TGTGCCAGCAGCTGGGGGACAGCCGGCTACACCTTC